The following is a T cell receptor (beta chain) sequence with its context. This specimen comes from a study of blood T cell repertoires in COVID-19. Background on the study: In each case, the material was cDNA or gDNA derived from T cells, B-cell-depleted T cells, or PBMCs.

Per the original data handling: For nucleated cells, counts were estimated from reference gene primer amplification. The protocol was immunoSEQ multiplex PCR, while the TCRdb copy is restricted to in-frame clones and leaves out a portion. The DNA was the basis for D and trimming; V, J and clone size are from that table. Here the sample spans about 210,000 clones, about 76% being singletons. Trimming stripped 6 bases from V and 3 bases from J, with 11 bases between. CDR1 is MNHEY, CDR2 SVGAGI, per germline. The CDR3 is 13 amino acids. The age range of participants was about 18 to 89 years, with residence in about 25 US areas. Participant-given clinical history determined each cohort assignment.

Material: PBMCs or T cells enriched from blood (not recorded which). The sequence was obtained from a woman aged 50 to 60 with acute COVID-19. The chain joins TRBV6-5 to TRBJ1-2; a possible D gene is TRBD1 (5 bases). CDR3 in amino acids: CASSPGLHYGYTF. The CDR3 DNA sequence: TGTGCCAGCAGCCCGGGACTGCACTATGGCTACACCTTC.